The sequence of this T cell receptor beta chain was determined in a study of beta chain features in type 1 diabetes. In the case of this clone: Antigen: not known.

V lost 7 bases to trimming and J lost 4 bases; unmatched junction nucleotides: 9. Germline lookup yields CDR1 MGHDK and CDR2 SYGVNS. This CDR3 comprises 14 residues. Study results and caveats: Within patients, naive, central memory and Treg TCRB repertoires seemed more similar than within healthy donors. Moderate but significant shortening of TCRB CDR3s was recorded in all four CD4+ subsets from Type 1 diabetes patients.

Reverse transcription of all isolated RNA meant that expressed TCRB transcripts were sequenced. An average of around 3.4 million reads was obtained for naive, central memory and regulatory T cell samples. Repertoires were generated with immunoSEQ multiplex PCR, while TCRdb's copy carries only in-frame clones and drops some. Here the sample spans 160,000 or so clones, around 9% being singletons. The receptor was isolated from a woman aged 25 to 45 with type 1 diabetes. The chain couples TRBV25-1 to TRBJ1-1, with 7 bases identical to TRBD1. The material sequenced was central memory CD4+ T cells from blood. In DNA, the CDR3 is TGTGCCAGCACGGGGCAGGGGGTGATCACTGAAGCTTTCTTT. The encoded protein is CASTGQGVITEAFF.